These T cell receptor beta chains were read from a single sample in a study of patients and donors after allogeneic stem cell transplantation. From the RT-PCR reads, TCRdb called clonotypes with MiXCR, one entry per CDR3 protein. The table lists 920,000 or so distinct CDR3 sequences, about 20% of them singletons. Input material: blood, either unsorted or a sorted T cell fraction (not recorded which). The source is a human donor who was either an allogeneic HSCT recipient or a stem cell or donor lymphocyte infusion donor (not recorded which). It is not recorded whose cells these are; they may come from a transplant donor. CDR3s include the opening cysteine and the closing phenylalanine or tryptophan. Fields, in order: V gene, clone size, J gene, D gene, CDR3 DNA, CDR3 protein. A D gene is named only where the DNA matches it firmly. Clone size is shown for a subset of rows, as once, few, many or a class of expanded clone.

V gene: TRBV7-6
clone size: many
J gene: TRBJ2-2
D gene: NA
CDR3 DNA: TGTGCCAGCAGCTATGTACAGGGTGGATCCGGGGAGCTGTTTTTT
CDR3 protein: CASSYVQGGSGELFF

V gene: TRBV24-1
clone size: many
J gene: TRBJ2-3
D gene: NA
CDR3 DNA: TGTGCCACCAGTGCCCGCCGCGGGGTGGCAGATACGCAGTATTTT
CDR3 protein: CATSARRGVADTQYF

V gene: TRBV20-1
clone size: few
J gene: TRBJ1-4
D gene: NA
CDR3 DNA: TGCAGTGCTAGAGCGTCGGTTAATGAAAAACTGTTTTTT
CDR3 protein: CSARASVNEKLFF

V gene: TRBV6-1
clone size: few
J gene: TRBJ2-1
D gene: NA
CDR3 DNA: TGTGCCAGCAGAAGTTGGACTATCCACGAGCAGTTCTTC
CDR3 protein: CASRSWTIHEQFF

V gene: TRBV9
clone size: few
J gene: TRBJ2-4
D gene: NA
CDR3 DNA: TGTGCCAGCAGCGTAGGGGGAAATGCCAAAAACATTCAGTACTTC
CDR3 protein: CASSVGGNAKNIQYF

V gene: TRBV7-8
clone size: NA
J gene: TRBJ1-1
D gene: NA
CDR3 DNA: TGTGCCAGCAGCACTAGTTGGGTGAACACTGAAGCTTTCTTT
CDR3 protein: CASSTSWVNTEAFF

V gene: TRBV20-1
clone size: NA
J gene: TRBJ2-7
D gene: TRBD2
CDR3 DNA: TGCAGTGCTAGAGTTTGGGGGGAGGGGAAGGTCAACGAGCAGTACTTC
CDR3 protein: CSARVWGEGKVNEQYF

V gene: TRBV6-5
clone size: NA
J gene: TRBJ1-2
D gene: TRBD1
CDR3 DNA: TGTGCCAGCAGTTACTCGAGGACCAGGGGGATTTTCTATGGCTACACCTTC
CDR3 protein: CASSYSRTRGIFYGYTF

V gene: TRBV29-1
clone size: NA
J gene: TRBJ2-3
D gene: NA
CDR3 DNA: TGCAGCGTTGGAGGGGGAAACACAGATACGCAGTATTTT
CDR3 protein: CSVGGGNTDTQYF

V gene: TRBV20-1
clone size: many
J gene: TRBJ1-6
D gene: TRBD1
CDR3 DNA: TGCAGTGCTAGCGAGGGGGCGCGTAATAATTCACCCCTCCACTTT
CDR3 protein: CSASEGARNNSPLHF

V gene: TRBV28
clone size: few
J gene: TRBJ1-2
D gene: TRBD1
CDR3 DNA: TGTGCCAGCGGGGACAGGGGACTTGATAGCACCTTC
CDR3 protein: CASGDRGLDSTF

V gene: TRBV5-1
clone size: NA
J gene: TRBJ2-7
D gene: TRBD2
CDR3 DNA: TGCGCCAGCAGCTTGCGACTAGCGGGAGGGGGAGAGCAGTACTTC
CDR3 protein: CASSLRLAGGGEQYF

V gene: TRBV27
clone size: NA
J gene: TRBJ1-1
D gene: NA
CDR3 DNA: TGTGCCAGCAGTCCCGGGGGCACTTTGAACACTGAAGCTTTCTTT
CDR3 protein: CASSPGGTLNTEAFF

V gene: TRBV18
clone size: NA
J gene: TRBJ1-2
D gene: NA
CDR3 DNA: TGTGCCAGCTCACGGGATCAGAGCGGCGGCTATGGCTACACCTTC
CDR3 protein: CASSRDQSGGYGYTF

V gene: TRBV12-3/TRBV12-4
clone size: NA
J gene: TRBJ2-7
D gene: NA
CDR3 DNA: TGTGCCAGCAGTTTAAATGCCCCGGGGTCCAGGTACTTC
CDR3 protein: CASSLNAPGSRYF

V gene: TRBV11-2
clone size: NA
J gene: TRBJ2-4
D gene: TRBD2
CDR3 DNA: TGTGCCAGCAGACCGGGACTAGCGGGGGGGTTTACCAAAAACATTCAGTACTTC
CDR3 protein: CASRPGLAGGFTKNIQYF

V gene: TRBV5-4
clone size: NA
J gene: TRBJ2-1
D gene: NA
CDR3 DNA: TGTGCCAGCAGCTCGACAGTATACAATGAGCAGTTCTTC
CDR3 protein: CASSSTVYNEQFF

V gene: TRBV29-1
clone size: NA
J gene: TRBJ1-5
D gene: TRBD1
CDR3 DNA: TGCAGCGTCGCCGATCCGGGACAGTTATGCAATCAGCCCCAGCATTTT
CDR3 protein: CSVADPGQLCNQPQHF

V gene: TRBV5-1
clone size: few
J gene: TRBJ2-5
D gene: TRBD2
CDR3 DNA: TGCGCCAGCAGCTTGGTTGGCTCGGGAGGGGAGACCCAGTACTTC
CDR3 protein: CASSLVGSGGETQYF

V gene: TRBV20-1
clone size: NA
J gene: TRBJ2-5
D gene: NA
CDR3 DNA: TGCAGTGCTAGAGATTCTAGCAGGTTCGTGACCCAGTACTTC
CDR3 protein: CSARDSSRFVTQYF

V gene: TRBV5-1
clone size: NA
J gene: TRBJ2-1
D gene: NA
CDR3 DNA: TGCGCCAGGGGCCCGGCGCCCTCCTACAATGAGCAGTTCTTC
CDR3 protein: CARGPAPSYNEQFF

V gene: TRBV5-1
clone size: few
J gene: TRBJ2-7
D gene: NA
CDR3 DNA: TGCGCCAGCAGCCAAGACTGGAACGAGCAGTACTTC
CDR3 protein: CASSQDWNEQYF

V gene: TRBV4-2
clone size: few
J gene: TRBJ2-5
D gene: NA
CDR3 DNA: TGTGCCAGCGCCCAGGAGCGGGACCAAGAGACCCAGTACTTC
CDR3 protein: CASAQERDQETQYF

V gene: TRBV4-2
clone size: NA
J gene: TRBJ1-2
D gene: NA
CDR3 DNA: TGTGCCAGCAGCGTGGGAAAGGGCTACACCTTC
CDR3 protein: CASSVGKGYTF

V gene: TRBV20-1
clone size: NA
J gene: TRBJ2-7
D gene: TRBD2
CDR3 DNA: TGCAGTGCCACGGGGGGTACTAGCGGGAGCTCCTACGAGCAGTACTTC
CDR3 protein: CSATGGTSGSSYEQYF

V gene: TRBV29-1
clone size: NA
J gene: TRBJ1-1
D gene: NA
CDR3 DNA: TGCAGCGGTCAACTAGGAGGGATAGTTGAAGCTTTCTTT
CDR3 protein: CSGQLGGIVEAFF

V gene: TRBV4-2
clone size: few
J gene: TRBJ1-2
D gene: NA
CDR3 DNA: TGTGCCAGCAGCCAAGATCTGGGGATCTATGGCTACACCTTC
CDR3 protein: CASSQDLGIYGYTF

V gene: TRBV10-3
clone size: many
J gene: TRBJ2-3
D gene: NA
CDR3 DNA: TGTGCCATCTTAGGGCTGGCAGATACGCAGTATTTT
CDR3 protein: CAILGLADTQYF

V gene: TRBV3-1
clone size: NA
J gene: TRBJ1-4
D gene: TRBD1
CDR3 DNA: TGTGCCAGCAGCCAAGGCAGCGGGACAGAGAATGAAAAACTGTTTTTT
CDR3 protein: CASSQGSGTENEKLFF

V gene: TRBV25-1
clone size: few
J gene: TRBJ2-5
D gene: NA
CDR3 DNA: TGTGCCAGCAGTGAATCGCGCAGTCTAGAGACCCAGTACTTC
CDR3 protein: CASSESRSLETQYF

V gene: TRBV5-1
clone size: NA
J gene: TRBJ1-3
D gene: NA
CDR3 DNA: TGCGCCAGCAGCTTGCCAGACTCTGGAAACACCATATATTTT
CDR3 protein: CASSLPDSGNTIYF

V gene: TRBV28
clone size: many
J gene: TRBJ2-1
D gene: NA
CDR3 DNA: TGTGCCAGCGGGGCACTCCCGGTGGGAGAGCAGTTCTTC
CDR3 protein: CASGALPVGEQFF

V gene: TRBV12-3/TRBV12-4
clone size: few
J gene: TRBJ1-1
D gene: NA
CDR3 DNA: TGTGCCAGCAGTTTGGCAGGGTCGGGCGCTGAAGCTTTCTTT
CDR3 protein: CASSLAGSGAEAFF

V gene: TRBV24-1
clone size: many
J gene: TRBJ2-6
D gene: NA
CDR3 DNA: TGTGCCACCAGGGACTCTGGGGCCAACGTCCTGACTTTC
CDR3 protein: CATRDSGANVLTF

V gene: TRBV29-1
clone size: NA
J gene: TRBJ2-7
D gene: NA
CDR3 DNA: TGCAGCGGGGGGGACACGACCTTCAACGAGCAGTACTTC
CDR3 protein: CSGGDTTFNEQYF

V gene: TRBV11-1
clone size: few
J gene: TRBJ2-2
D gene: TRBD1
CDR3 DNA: TGTGCCAGCAGCTTAGAAGGCGGGACAGGGAACAACCCGAACACCGGGGAGCTGTTTTTT
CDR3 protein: CASSLEGGTGNNPNTGELFF

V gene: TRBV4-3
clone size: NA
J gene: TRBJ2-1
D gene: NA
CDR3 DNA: TGCGCCAGCAGCCAGATCATAAGCTCCTACAATGAGCAGTTCTTC
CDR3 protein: CASSQIISSYNEQFF

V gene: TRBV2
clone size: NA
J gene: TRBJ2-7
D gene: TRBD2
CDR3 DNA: TGTGCCAGCGGCGGGGTGGGAGGGCCGGCCTACGAGCAGTACTTC
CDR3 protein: CASGGVGGPAYEQYF

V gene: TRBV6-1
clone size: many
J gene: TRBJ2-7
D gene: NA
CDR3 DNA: TGTGCCAGCAGTCCCCGGCCGACAGGTGACTACGAGCAGTACTTC
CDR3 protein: CASSPRPTGDYEQYF

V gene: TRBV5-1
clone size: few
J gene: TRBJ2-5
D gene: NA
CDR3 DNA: TGCGCCAGCAGCTTGTGGACGCAAGAGACCCAGTACTTC
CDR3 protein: CASSLWTQETQYF

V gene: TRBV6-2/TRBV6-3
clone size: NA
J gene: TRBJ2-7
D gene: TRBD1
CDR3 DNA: TGTGCCAGCAGTCGGACAGGGAGGACCTCCTACGAGCAGTACTTC
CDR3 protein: CASSRTGRTSYEQYF

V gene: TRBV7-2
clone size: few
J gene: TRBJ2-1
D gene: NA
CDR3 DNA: TGTGCCAGCAGCACCGGACGGAGACCTGAAGACAATGAGCAGTTCTTC
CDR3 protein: CASSTGRRPEDNEQFF